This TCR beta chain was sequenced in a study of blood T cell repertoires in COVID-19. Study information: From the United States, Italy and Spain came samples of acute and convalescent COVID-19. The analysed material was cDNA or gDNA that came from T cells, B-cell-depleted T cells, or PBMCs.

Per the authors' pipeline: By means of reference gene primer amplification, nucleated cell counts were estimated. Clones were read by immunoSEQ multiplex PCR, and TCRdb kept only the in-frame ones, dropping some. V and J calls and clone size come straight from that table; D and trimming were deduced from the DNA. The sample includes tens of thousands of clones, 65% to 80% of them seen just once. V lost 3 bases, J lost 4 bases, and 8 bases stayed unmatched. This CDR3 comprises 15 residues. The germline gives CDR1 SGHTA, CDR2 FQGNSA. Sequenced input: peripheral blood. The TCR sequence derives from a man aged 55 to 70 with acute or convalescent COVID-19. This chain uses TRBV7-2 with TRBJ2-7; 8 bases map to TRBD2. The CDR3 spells CASSFRGGRFYEQYF. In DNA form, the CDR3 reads TGTGCCAGCAGCTTTAGAGGCGGGAGGTTTTACGAGCAGTACTTC.